The following is a T cell receptor (beta chain) sequence with its context. Antigen unknown. Sampled blood was obtained at baseline, cycle 4 day 1, and cycle 7 day 1. This sample was taken from a study of OX40 agonist ivuxolimab in advanced cancers. Background on the study: Those enrolled were 82.7% male, with a mean age of around 55 years and ages from roughly 20 to 85.

Points from the study as a whole: Relative to CD4+ cells, CD8+ T cells on average had more expanded clones.

Repertoires were generated with immunoSEQ multiplex PCR, while TCRdb's copy carries only in-frame clones and drops some. The data contain over 10,000 clones, 82% of them singletons. Sample: CD4+ or CD8+ T cells sorted from blood, taken in a trial of the OX40 agonist ivuxolimab. This clonotype was obtained from an adult with an advanced solid tumor such as melanoma, head and neck, liver or kidney cancer.

For the CDR3, the DNA is TGTGCCAGCTCACCGTCTGGGGACGTCCTGACTTTC. The encoded protein is CASSPSGDVLTF. The chain couples TRBV18 to TRBJ2-6; D gene uncertain. Germline-derived CDR1 and CDR2 are KGHSH and LQKENI. The CDR3 totals 12 residues. Trimming stripped 3 bases from V and 11 bases from J, with 8 bases between.